The sequence of this TCR beta chain was determined in a study of blood T cell repertoires in COVID-19. Study information: Sample material is recorded as cDNA or gDNA derived from T cells, B-cell-depleted T cells, or PBMCs.

About this clone itself: The same CDR3 arises from other DNA sequences in this sample as well.

The length of the CDR3 is 15 residues. Germline lookup yields CDR1 SGHDT and CDR2 YYEEEE. Unmatched junction bases numbered 1, after V lost 2 bases and J lost 2 bases. In the original workflow: Scientists estimated how many nucleated cells there were by amplifying reference gene primers. Method: immunoSEQ multiplex PCR; TCRdb's copy keeps in-frame clones and lacks some. The V and J calls and clone size come from that table; D and trimming were worked out from the DNA. The sample lists more than 85,000 clones, 80% occurring once. The source material was peripheral blood. The origin of this receptor is a human donor in a cohort sampled during active or convalescent COVID-19. The rearrangement uses TRBV5-6 and TRBJ2-2; 9 bases line up with TRBD2. The CDR3 nucleotides read TGTGCCAGCAGCTTTAGCGGGGGAAACACCGGGGAGCTGTTTTTT. It encodes CASSFSGGNTGELFF.